The 18 T cell receptor beta chains listed next were all sequenced from one sample in a study of shared clonotypes between healthy human individuals. TCRdb keeps only in-frame clones here, not all; method: immunoSEQ multiplex PCR. The sample holds about 2,200,000 clones, around 93% seen once. The naive CD8 subset, CD45RO-negative cells positively selected for CCR7, excluded terminally differentiated effector memory CD45RA+ cells. The sample comprised naive CD8+ T cells from PBMCs. All receptors come from a man between 18 and 29 years old in good health. Some clones in this sample may be carry-over from other donors' samples.

The V gene is TRBV10-3, the J gene TRBJ2-7, with D maybe TRBD2 (6 bases). V shed 9 bases and J shed 4 bases, with 25 bases lying between them. Germline V CDR1 and CDR2: ENHRY, SYGVKD. CDR3 size: 16 residues. The CDR3 is CAMTPPLSGSEYEQYF. The CDR3 DNA reads TGTGCCATGACTCCACCACTCAGCGGGTCGGAATACGAGCAGTACTTC.

This chain links TRBV4-1 with TRBJ1-5; possibly TRBD1 for D (5 bases). This CDR3 spans 14 amino acids. Germline V lookup: CDR1 MGHRA, CDR2 YSYEKL. V shed 0 bases and J shed 9 bases, with 12 bases lying between them. DNA for the CDR3: TGCGCCAGCAGCCAAGAAGATGGGGGGGGGCCCCAGCATTTT. It translates to CASSQEDGGGPQHF.

V gene TRBV19 combines with J gene TRBJ1-4; unclear D gene. CDR1 is LNHDA and CDR2 is SQIVND in the germline V gene (reference sequence). The V end was cut by 3 bases, the J end by 3 bases, with 14 bases between. The CDR3 consists of 16 residues. In nucleotides, the CDR3 is TGTGCCAGTAGTATGTGGGTTGGTAGGCCTAATGAAAAACTGTTTTTT. It translates to CASSMWVGRPNEKLFF.

With respect to this clone: Other DNA sequences in the same sample also yield this CDR3. The CDR3 sequence: CASSLGRSSYEQYF. CDR3 in DNA: TGTGCCAGCAGCTTAGGACGGAGCTCCTACGAGCAGTACTTC. V is TRBV5-4 and J is TRBJ2-7; D is undetermined. Trimming took 2 bases from V and 0 from J, leaving 9 bases between them. Germline-derived CDR1 and CDR2 are SGHNT and YYREEE (reference sequence). The CDR3 totals 14 residues. Full variable domain (remainder filled in from reference TRBV5-4 and TRBJ2-7): ETGVTQSPTHLIKTRGQQVTLRCSSQSGHNTVSWYQQALGQGPQFIFQYYREEENGRGNFPPRFSGLQFPNYSSELNVNALELDDSALYLCASSLGRSSYEQYFGPGTRLTVT.

The chain links TRBV6-1 to TRBJ2-7, with a possible D match to TRBD2 (6 bases). V was trimmed by 5 bases and J by 0 bases, leaving 14 bases between them. This CDR3 comprises 15 residues. Germline CDR1 reads MNHNS; CDR2 reads SASEGT. The CDR3 sequence is CASSPTQGLSYEQYF. CDR3 DNA sequence: TGTGCCAGCAGTCCCACTCAGGGACTCTCCTACGAGCAGTACTTC.

J is TRBJ2-7 and V is TRBV5-6; 7 nucleotides align to TRBD1. CDR3 length: 13 amino acids. V lost 2 bases to trimming and J lost 2 bases; unmatched junction nucleotides: 1. Germline CDR1 and CDR2: SGHDT and YYEEEE. The DNA of the CDR3 is TGTGCCAGCAGCTTCCAGGGGGCCTACGAGCAGTACTTC. Translated: CASSFQGAYEQYF.

Only one count was recorded for this clone. The chain couples TRBV4-1 to TRBJ2-3; D uncertain. This CDR3 contains 15 residues. Between the trimmed V and J ends, which lost 2 bases and 3 bases, there was a span of 12 bases. CDR1 MGHRA and CDR2 YSYEKL come from the germline V gene. CDR3 region: CASSQQQTSTDTQYF. In DNA form, the CDR3 reads TGCGCCAGCAGCCAACAGCAGACAAGTACAGATACGCAGTATTTT.

Worth noting for this clone: Other DNA sequences in the sample encode the same CDR3. The CDR3 nucleotides are TGCGCCAGCAGCCAAGGGGGGGACAGCACCTACGAGCAGTACTTC. Translating gives CASSQGGDSTYEQYF. The genes are TRBV4-3 and TRBJ2-7; D is perhaps TRBD1 (7 bases). This CDR3 spans 15 amino acids. The germline V and J ends were trimmed by 1 base and 2 bases, with 12 bases remaining between them. In germline, CDR1 is LGHNA, CDR2 YSLEER.

This chain joins TRBV7-6 and TRBJ1-2; D may be TRBD1 (6 bases). V gave up 1 base and J gave up 6 bases, with 12 bases separating them. This CDR3 has 14 amino acids. Germline loops: CDR1 SGHVS, CDR2 FNYEAQ. The CDR3 reads CASSLDRSGDGYTF. The CDR3 nucleotides are TGTGCCAGCAGCTTAGATAGGTCAGGGGATGGCTACACCTTC.

Of note for this clone: Distinct nucleotide sequences in the sample also encode this CDR3. The chain employs TRBV9 and TRBJ2-7; 7 bases agree with TRBD2. Germline CDR1 SGDLS, CDR2 YYNGEE. V was clipped by 1 base and J by 3 bases; unmatched bases: 7. CDR3 length: 15 amino acids. CDR3: CASSVSGRGGYEQYF. DNA for the CDR3: TGTGCCAGCAGCGTAAGCGGCCGCGGGGGCTACGAGCAGTACTTC.

The chain employs TRBV4-2 and TRBJ2-2; D remains ambiguous. This CDR3 has 15 residues. Germline V gene lookup returns CDR1 LGHNA and CDR2 YNFKEQ. Trimming stripped 0 bases from V and 7 bases from J, with 12 bases between. CDR3 sequence reads: CASSQDRDAGGELFF. The CDR3 coding sequence is TGTGCCAGCAGCCAAGATCGAGATGCAGGCGGGGAGCTGTTTTTT.

In nucleotides, the CDR3 is TGTGCCAGCAGCCCTAGTTCTCGTACCTACAATGAGCAGTTCTTC. Protein sequence: CASSPSSRTYNEQFF. The chain has TRBV7-9 and TRBJ2-1; D unresolved. Germline values: CDR1 SEHNR, CDR2 FQNEAQ (reference sequence). The V and J ends lost 5 bases and 2 bases respectively, with 13 bases between them. CDR3 length equals 15 residues. Combining the CDR3 with reference TRBV7-9 and TRBJ2-1 gives the whole variable domain DTGVSQNPRHKITKRGQNVTFRCDPISEHNRLYWYRQTLGQGPEFLTYFQNEAQLEKSRLLSDRFSAERPKGSFSTLEIQRTEQGDSAMYLCASSPSSRTYNEQFFGPGTRLTVL.

V gene TRBV6-1 combines with J gene TRBJ1-4; D is unresolved. The CDR3 runs to 12 residues. Trimming shortened V by 6 bases and J by 0 bases, and 2 bases separated the two germline ends. Germline V lookup: CDR1 MNHNS, CDR2 SASEGT. The CDR3: CASRATNEKLFF. The CDR3 DNA reads TGTGCCAGCAGAGCAACTAATGAAAAACTGTTTTTT.

The V and J genes are TRBV9 and TRBJ1-5, with TRBD1 identical over 7 bases. V trimming: 3 bases; J trimming: 7 bases; junction bases outside the gene matches: 7. CDR3 length equals 14 residues. The germline V gene has CDR1 SGDLS and CDR2 YYNGEE. CDR3 loop: CASSGGGRGQPQHF. In nucleotides, the CDR3 is TGTGCCAGCAGCGGCGGGGGCAGGGGGCAGCCCCAGCATTTT. The variable domain in full, completed from reference TRBV9 and TRBJ1-5, reads DSGVTQTPKHLITATGQRVTLRCSPRSGDLSVYWYQQSLDQGLQFLIQYYNGEERAKGNILERFSAQQFPDLHSELNLSSLELGDSALYFCASSGGGRGQPQHFGDGTRLSIL.

This clone was observed a single time. The chain carries TRBV11-2 and TRBJ1-2; a possible D gene is TRBD1 (5 bases). The V gene's germline CDR1 is SGHAT and CDR2 FQNNGV. The V end was cut by 5 bases, the J end by 8 bases, with 18 bases between. The CDR3 is 14 residues long. The chain's CDR3 is CASSPPGGWRGYTF. CDR3 nucleotide sequence: TGTGCCAGCAGCCCCCCGGGGGGGTGGAGAGGCTACACCTTC.

Note on this clone: The sample has other DNA sequences that encode this CDR3 too. The chain uses TRBV29-1 and TRBJ2-2; D gene unclear. Per germline, CDR1 SQVTM and CDR2 ANQGSEA. V dropped 4 bases and J dropped 4 bases, with 7 bases sitting between them. CDR3 length: 12 amino acids. The CDR3 nucleotides are TGCAGCGTTGTCGGTAGCACCGGGGAGCTGTTTTTT. It encodes CSVVGSTGELFF.

As regards this clone: One end of the junction fails to match germline, which may point to a read error. V is TRBV5-1 and J is TRBJ2-4, with D unresolved. The CDR3 covers 17 residues. CDR1 and CDR2 (germline): SGHRS, YFSETQ. This CDR3 reads CAGSPSPMVQAYGIQYF. The CDR3 DNA is TGCGCCGGCAGCCCCTCCCCGATGGTGCAGGCCTATGGCATTCAGTACTTC.

V and J are TRBV7-3 and TRBJ2-7, with 7 bases matching TRBD2. Germline values: CDR1 SGHTA, CDR2 FQGTGA. J was trimmed by 3 bases and V by 5 bases; bases with no gene match: 19. The CDR3 extends over 18 amino acids. The DNA for the CDR3 is TGTGCCAGCAGCCCCGGTGGTTTGGGTGGGGAGGGCGACTACGAGCAGTACTTC. This encodes CASSPGGLGGEGDYEQYF.